Listed here is a single TCR beta chain. The record originates from a study of blood T cell repertoires in COVID-19. Across the study: Sites across the United States, Italy and Spain contributed samples from acute and convalescent COVID-19.

Authors' analysis steps: Estimates of nucleated cell counts were drawn from the amplification of reference gene primers. TCRdb keeps only in-frame clones here, not all; method: immunoSEQ multiplex PCR. From that table come the V and J calls and clone size; the DNA was used to work out D and trimming. The sample lists around 110,000 clones; about 80% were seen once. The CDR3 is made up of 18 amino acids. The V gene end was trimmed by 2 bases and the J gene end by 6 bases; junction bases not matched to a gene: 13. Looked up from germline, CDR1 is SGHTA and CDR2 is FQGNSA. The TCR was taken from a woman aged 60-75 years with acute or convalescent COVID-19. Input material: peripheral blood. The gene calls are TRBV7-2 and TRBJ2-3; 11 bases line up with TRBD2. The DNA for the CDR3 is TGTGCCAGCAGCTTAATCAAACTAGCGGGGGCCCGGGGGGATACGCAGTATTTT. This encodes CASSLIKLAGARGDTQYF.